The 23 T cell receptor beta chains below all came from one sample that was sequenced in a study of blood T cell repertoires in COVID-19. The protocol was immunoSEQ multiplex PCR, while the TCRdb copy is restricted to in-frame clones and leaves out a portion. The table includes about 300,000 clones, just under 90% detected once. Source material: peripheral blood. These TCRs come from a woman in her 30s with COVID-19, enrolled during active disease.

This clone was counted many times. This chain connects TRBV4-1 to TRBJ2-6; 7 nucleotides line up with TRBD1. The CDR3 has 16 amino acids. Losses at the gene ends were 0 bases for V and 4 bases for J; bases not matched to a gene: 3. Germline CDR1 and CDR2: MGHRA and YSYEKL. The CDR3 region is CASSQETGTGANVLTF. CDR3 DNA: TGCGCCAGCAGCCAAGAGACAGGGACCGGGGCCAACGTCCTGACTTTC.

The rearrangement joins TRBV28 to TRBJ1-1, with 8 bases aligning to TRBD1. The CDR3 totals 13 residues. The V gene's germline CDR1 is MDHEN and CDR2 SYDVKM. Unmatched junction bases numbered 2, after V lost 3 bases and J lost 5 bases. The CDR3 sequence is CASSFGQGTEAFF. CDR3 sequence (DNA): TGTGCCAGCAGTTTCGGACAGGGTACTGAAGCTTTCTTT.

The chain recombines TRBV2 with TRBJ2-1, with 10 bases identical to TRBD2. V lost 5 bases, J lost 7 bases, and 2 bases stayed unmatched. Per the germline V gene, CDR1 is SNHLY and CDR2 is FYNNEI. This CDR3 comprises 13 residues. CDR3 sequence reads: CASSPSGGNEQFF. In nucleotides, the CDR3 is TGTGCCAGCAGTCCTAGCGGGGGTAATGAGCAGTTCTTC.

The chain links TRBV2 to TRBJ1-5; the D gene is possibly TRBD1 (5 bases). The CDR3 extends over 14 amino acids. CDR1 and CDR2 from the germline V gene are SNHLY and FYNNEI. Trimming took off 7 bases at V and 3 bases at J, with 13 bases between the two ends. The CDR3 DNA reads as TGTGCCAGCATGTTGGGGGGAGACAATCAGCCCCAGCATTTT. Translating gives CASMLGGDNQPQHF. Together with reference TRBV2 and TRBJ1-5, the CDR3 gives the full variable domain: EPEVTQTPSHQVTQMGQEVILRCVPISNHLYFYWYRQILGQKVEFLVSFYNNEISEKSEIFDDQFSVERPDGSNFTLKIRSTKLEDSAMYFCASMLGGDNQPQHFGDGTRLSIL.

V gene TRBV18 combines with J gene TRBJ2-5, with a weak D call TRBD1 (6 bases). Germline-derived CDR1 and CDR2 are KGHSH and LQKENI. The V end lost 1 base, the J end lost 9 bases, and 9 bases lay between the germline ends. This CDR3 is built from 12 residues. The CDR3 DNA reads TGTGCCAGCTCACCACGGGACACCCCCCAGTACTTC. This codes for CASSPRDTPQYF.

The gene calls are TRBV28 and TRBJ2-5, with TRBD2 matching 8 bases. The germline V gene encodes CDR1 MDHEN and CDR2 SYDVKM. The CDR3 is 12 amino acids. V lost 7 bases and J lost 5; bases outside the gene matches: 3. CDR3: CASNGGAETQYF. The CDR3 DNA reads as TGTGCCAGCAACGGGGGGGCGGAGACCCAGTACTTC.

The chain is built from TRBV19 and TRBJ1-4, with no clear D. CDR1 is LNHDA and CDR2 is SQIVND in the germline V gene (reference sequence). Trimming took 3 bases from V and 11 from J, leaving 10 bases between them. CDR3 length: 12 amino acids. CDR3 in DNA: TGTGCCAGTAGTATCGCGGGTGGGAAACTGTTTTTT. Protein: CASSIAGGKLFF. Based on the CDR3 plus reference TRBV19 and TRBJ1-4, the full variable domain is DGGITQSPKYLFRKEGQNVTLSCEQNLNHDAMYWYRQDPGQGLRLIYYSQIVNDFQKGDIAEGYSVSREKKESFPLTVTSAQKNPTAFYLCASSIAGGKLFFGSGTQLSVL.

The J gene is TRBJ1-6, the V gene TRBV28; 9 bases align to TRBD1. Trimming removed 4 bases from V and 6 bases from J; junction bases left unmatched: 7. There are 16 residues in the CDR3. Per germline, CDR1 MDHEN and CDR2 SYDVKM. The CDR3 DNA sequence: TGTGCCAGCAGTTCCCCCCCGGGACAGGGTAATTCACCCCTCCACTTT. As protein: CASSSPPGQGNSPLHF.

This clone showed up just once. J is TRBJ1-4 and V is TRBV5-6; no clear D gene. Germline V lookup: CDR1 SGHDT, CDR2 YYEEEE. The V and J ends lost 7 bases and 8 bases respectively, with 15 bases between them. This CDR3 contains 13 residues. This CDR3 reads CASSRREEEKLFF. Written as DNA, the CDR3 is TGTGCCAGCTCCAGGAGGGAGGAGGAAAAACTGTTTTTT.

The V gene is TRBV7-8, the J gene TRBJ1-6; tentatively, D is TRBD1 (5 bases). CDR3 length: 15 residues. Germline CDR1 is SGHVS and CDR2 is FQNEAQ. V shed 1 base and J shed 11 bases, with 15 bases lying between them. For the CDR3, the DNA is TGTGCCAGCAGCTTAGGGCAGGGTAGCCCAGCACCCCTCCACTTT. It translates to CASSLGQGSPAPLHF.

This sequence joins TRBV29-1 and TRBJ1-2; D is possibly TRBD1 (5 bases). The V end lost 7 bases, the J end lost 0 bases, and 9 bases lay between the germline ends. The CDR3 spans 12 residues. CDR1 SQVTM and CDR2 ANQGSEA come from the germline V gene. The DNA for the CDR3 is TGCAGCGGAGGACAAACTAACTATGGCTACACCTTC. Protein sequence: CSGGQTNYGYTF.

This chain links TRBV5-5 with TRBJ2-4, with D perhaps matching TRBD2 (6 bases). V was cut by 4 bases and J by 2 bases, with 7 bases left in between. CDR3 length: 13 residues. CDR1 SGHKS and CDR2 YYEKEE come from the germline V gene (reference sequence). The CDR3 nucleotides read TGTGCCAGCAGCGGACTACCCAAAAACATTCAGTACTTC. As protein: CASSGLPKNIQYF.

The rearrangement links TRBV9 to TRBJ1-5; perhaps TRBD1 as D (5 bases). The germline gives CDR1 SGDLS, CDR2 YYNGEE. The V gene lost 3 bases and the J gene lost 5 bases, with 9 bases spanning the gap. There are 13 residues in the CDR3. The CDR3 reads CASSASGYQPQHF. The CDR3 DNA sequence: TGTGCCAGCAGCGCCTCAGGGTATCAGCCCCAGCATTTT.

The chain carries TRBV5-6 and TRBJ1-1; 8 bases align to TRBD1. V shed 6 bases, J shed 3 bases, and the junction held 7 bases outside the gene matches. The CDR3 is 14 amino acids. Germline V gene lookup returns CDR1 SGHDT and CDR2 YYEEEE. The CDR3 DNA reads as TGTGCCAGCACCCTTCGACAGGGGCACACTGAAGCTTTCTTT. This sequence encodes CASTLRQGHTEAFF. The whole variable domain, remainder taken from reference TRBV5-6 and TRBJ1-1, is DAGVTQSPTHLIKTRGQQVTLRCSPKSGHDTVSWYQQALGQGPQFIFQYYEEEERQRGNFPDRFSGHQFPNYSSELNVNALLLGDSALYLCASTLRQGHTEAFFGQGTRLTVV.

The chain links TRBV18 to TRBJ2-7; D is possibly TRBD1 (6 bases). This CDR3 has 14 amino acids. The V and J ends lost 4 bases and 0 bases respectively, with 10 bases between them. Per the germline V gene, CDR1 is KGHSH and CDR2 is LQKENI. CDR3 nucleotides: TGTGCCAGCTCACGGACAGCGAGCTCCTACGAGCAGTACTTC. Protein: CASSRTASSYEQYF.

The V and J genes are TRBV11-2 and TRBJ1-6; D ambiguous. Trimming removed 0 bases at V and 0 bases at J, with 12 bases between. The CDR3 is 18 residues long. Germline lookup yields CDR1 SGHAT and CDR2 FQNNGV. CDR3: CASSLEPPWSSYNSPLHF. The CDR3 nucleotides read TGTGCCAGCAGCTTAGAACCGCCCTGGAGCTCCTATAATTCACCCCTCCACTTT.

In its sample, this clone was seen a few times. This rearrangement joins TRBV5-6 to TRBJ1-6; a possible D gene is TRBD1 (5 bases). The V gene's germline CDR1 is SGHDT and CDR2 YYEEEE. V dropped 4 bases and J dropped 10 bases, with 21 bases sitting between them. The CDR3 is 16 residues long. The CDR3 protein is CASSNWGVTIRSPLHF. CDR3 nucleotide sequence: TGTGCCAGCAGCAATTGGGGGGTTACGATCAGGTCACCCCTCCACTTT.

This CDR3 reads CASSKNPGQGSIGAFF. The CDR3 region has the DNA TGCGCCAGCAGCAAGAACCCGGGACAGGGGTCTATTGGAGCTTTCTTT. This chain links TRBV4-1 with TRBJ1-1, with 10 bases that match TRBD1. The CDR3 is made up of 16 amino acids. Germline V CDR1 and CDR2: MGHRA, YSYEKL. Losses at the gene ends were 5 bases for V and 10 bases for J; bases not matched to a gene: 16.

On this clone: The same CDR3 can be traced to other DNA sequences in this sample. The chain recombines TRBV2 with TRBJ1-1; D is ambiguous. V was trimmed by 4 bases and J by 2 bases, leaving 5 bases between them. The CDR3 spans 12 residues. Germline CDR1 reads SNHLY; CDR2 reads FYNNEI. CDR3 sequence (DNA): TGTGCCAGCAGTGTGAGTAACACTGAAGCTTTCTTT. This gives the protein CASSVSNTEAFF.

This chain links TRBV6-1 with TRBJ2-1, with TRBD1 matching over 9 bases. V dropped 7 bases and J dropped 7; count of bases not matched to a gene: 5. The CDR3 has 13 amino acids. Per germline, CDR1 MNHNS and CDR2 SASEGT. This chain's CDR3 is CASTGQGKNEQFF. The CDR3 DNA reads TGTGCCAGCACCGGACAGGGGAAAAATGAGCAGTTCTTC.

The V call is TRBV6-5, the J call TRBJ2-2; the D gene is possibly TRBD2 (5 bases). Germline values: CDR1 MNHEY, CDR2 SVGAGI. V shed 2 bases and J shed 5 bases, with 12 bases lying between them. This CDR3 is built from 15 residues. CDR3 coding DNA: TGTGCCAGCAGTTACACTAGTTCGTTAACCGGGGAGCTGTTTTTT. Encoded protein: CASSYTSSLTGELFF.

V and J are TRBV30 and TRBJ1-2, with 7 bases lining up with TRBD1. The CDR3 is made up of 13 amino acids. Germline lookup yields CDR1 GTSNPN and CDR2 SVGIG (reference sequence). V dropped 0 bases and J dropped 7; count of bases not matched to a gene: 5. CDR3 region: CAWSVGQGVGYTF. The CDR3 bases are TGTGCCTGGAGTGTAGGGCAGGGGGTTGGCTACACCTTC. The complete variable domain, with remaining parts taken from reference TRBV30 and TRBJ1-2, reads SQTIHQWPATLVQPVGSPLSLECTVEGTSNPNLYWYRQAAGRGLQLLFYSVGIGQISSEVPQNLSASRPQDRQFILSSKKLLLSDSGFYLCAWSVGQGVGYTFGSGTRLTVV.

The chain carries TRBV19 and TRBJ1-1; no clear D. Germline CDR1 reads LNHDA; CDR2 reads SQIVND (reference sequence). The CDR3 spans 13 residues. Trimming left V 2 bases short and J 5 bases short, with 9 bases between. CDR3 protein: CASSIWVETEAFF. CDR3 nucleotides: TGTGCCAGTAGTATATGGGTGGAGACTGAAGCTTTCTTT.